The rows below give T cell receptor beta chains drawn from one sample of a study of blood T cells in healthy people across ages. TCRdb passed the 5' RACE reads through MiXCR, listing each CDR3 protein once. The sample consists of around 1,500,000 distinct CDR3 sequences, approximately 28% of them appearing once. Sample: blood. The source is a woman under 40 in good health. The conserved cysteine and the conserved F or W are not part of the CDR3 here. The order of the fields is V gene, J gene, CDR3 protein.

>TRBV29-1|TRBJ1-4
SFSGLGGLF
>TRBV24-1|TRBJ2-7
ATISASSYEQY
>TRBV6-6|TRBJ2-1
ASSYSVRELPNEQF
>TRBV5-1|TRBJ2-2
ASSLVGQGVNGELF
>TRBV7-2|TRBJ1-5
ASSIRRGDQPQH
>TRBV30|TRBJ1-5
AWSVGSSDQPQH
>TRBV27|TRBJ1-2
ASSLSGRYGYT
>TRBV19|TRBJ2-3
ASSTEDPRDTQY
>TRBV12-3/TRBV12-4|TRBJ2-1
ASSTSGATYNEQF
>TRBV7-9|TRBJ2-2
ASSFGGVGELF
>TRBV11-2|TRBJ2-1
ASSPRRFDYEQF
>TRBV7-9|TRBJ1-2
ASSHENYGYT
>TRBV29-1|TRBJ2-3
SVSTRTASTDTQY
>TRBV29-1|TRBJ2-7
SVLEGGRRGHYEQY
>TRBV7-9|TRBJ2-1
ASSPKGARGASNEQF
>TRBV6-5|TRBJ1-5
ASSYSGHYSNQPQH
>TRBV4-3|TRBJ1-1
ASSKASFGGTPAYTEAF
>TRBV3-1|TRBJ2-7
ASSQGAAFYEQY
>TRBV2|TRBJ2-7
ASSGGLAGAGEQY
>TRBV20-1|TRBJ2-7
SAAEVGGQRNEQY
>TRBV14|TRBJ2-1
ASSQAGGRIEQF
>TRBV27|TRBJ2-6
ASSFSQRGSGANVLT
>TRBV6-5|TRBJ1-5
ASSPAGTENQPQH
>TRBV7-9|TRBJ2-7
ASSLSAGEQY
>TRBV2|TRBJ2-6
ASSEARSGANVLT
>TRBV6-4|TRBJ1-2
ASSGGRDSRGYT
>TRBV20-1|TRBJ2-5
SARDPRLAGGIKTQY
>TRBV9|TRBJ2-1
ASSGPGQGQF
>TRBV28|TRBJ2-5
VSSFRGLYEGTQY
>TRBV27|TRBJ1-2
ASAPRGPGGYT
>TRBV5-5|TRBJ2-4
ASSLGTWENIQY
>TRBV6-1|TRBJ1-4
ASSPMGTNEKLF
>TRBV20-1|TRBJ2-4
SAPDRAKNIQY
>TRBV6-2/TRBV6-3|TRBJ1-3
ASSYLIGSGNTIY
>TRBV20-1|TRBJ2-1
SARDRLIKF
>TRBV11-2|.
ASRQSRFRGVLYEQY
>TRBV6-6|TRBJ2-7
ASRALAGGCEQY
>TRBV20-1|TRBJ2-7
SARDNSGLAGTQY
>TRBV6-1|TRBJ1-2
ASSETTRLNYGYT
>TRBV29-1|TRBJ2-5
SVVRRMTEETQY
>TRBV20-1|TRBJ2-5
SAGARGLGETQY
>TRBV2|TRBJ2-3
AAMQERATRTDTQY
>TRBV10-3|TRBJ1-6
AIRTGDGSRDSPLH
>TRBV4-3|TRBJ1-1
ASSPTGGRSTEAF
>TRBV6-1|TRBJ2-2
ASRAQVTGELF
>TRBV6-2/TRBV6-3|TRBJ1-2
ASSYVRTTEQNYGYT
>TRBV12-3/TRBV12-4|TRBJ2-3
ASRKAGESTDTRY
>TRBV20-1|TRBJ2-1
SARGLAGTNSYNEQF
>TRBV3-1|TRBJ1-4
ASTQTQTNEKLF
>TRBV3-1|TRBJ2-1
ASSPRGLWNEQF
>TRBV12-3/TRBV12-4|TRBJ1-2
ASGDGSRYGYT